This TCR beta chain was sequenced for a study of early T cells in non-severe SARS-CoV-2 infection. Study-wide results and caveats: VDJdb-based matching was biased toward anti-spike CD8 responses and missed private and CD4 specificities.

Trimming removed 6 bases from V and 7 bases from J; junction bases left unmatched: 15. Germline CDR1 and CDR2: MNHNY and SVGAGI (reference sequence). The CDR3 contains 16 residues. This clonotype appeared a few times. What it binds is unknown. A single record per CDR3 protein comes from TCRdb applying MiXCR to the 5' RACE reads. The sample consists of about 83,000 distinct CDR3 sequences, around 12% of them appearing once. V gene TRBV6-6 combines with J gene TRBJ2-1, with 7 bases aligning to TRBD2. This clonotype was sampled from an adult who was a healthcare worker with PCR-confirmed SARS-CoV-2 infection or an uninfected control (not recorded which). The sequenced sample was whole blood. As DNA, the CDR3 is TGTGCCAGCAGCCCCTCCCTAGCGGCAAGGGGAAATGAGCAGTTCTTC. Translation: CASSPSLAARGNEQFF.